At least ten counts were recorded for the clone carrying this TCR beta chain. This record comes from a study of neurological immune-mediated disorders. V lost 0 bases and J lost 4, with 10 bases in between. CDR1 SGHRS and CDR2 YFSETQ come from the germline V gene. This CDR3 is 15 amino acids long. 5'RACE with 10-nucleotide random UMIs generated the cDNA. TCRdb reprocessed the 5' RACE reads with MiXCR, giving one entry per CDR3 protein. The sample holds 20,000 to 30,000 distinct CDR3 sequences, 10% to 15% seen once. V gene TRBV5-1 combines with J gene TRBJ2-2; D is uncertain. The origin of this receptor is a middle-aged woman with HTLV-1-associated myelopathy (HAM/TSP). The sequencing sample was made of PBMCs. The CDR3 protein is CASSLVGTGTGELFF. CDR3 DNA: TGCGCCAGCAGCTTGGTGGGAACGGGCACCGGGGAGCTGTTTTTT. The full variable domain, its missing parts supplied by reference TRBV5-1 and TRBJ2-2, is KAGVTQTPRYLIKTRGQQVTLSCSPISGHRSVSWYQQTPGQGLQFLFEYFSETQRNKGNFPGRFSGRQFSNSRSEMNVSTLELGDSALYLCASSLVGTGTGELFFGEGSRLTVL.